Listed below are T cell receptor beta chains from one sample, sequenced in a study of blood T cell repertoires in COVID-19. This table comes from immunoSEQ multiplex PCR, and its TCRdb copy is limited to in-frame clones, with some not included. The table has over 120,000 clones, roughly 90% seen once. The sample was peripheral blood. Source of these receptors: a man in his sixties with active or convalescent COVID-19. Each CDR3 is given with its conserved first and last residue. D genes are given only for firm matches. Expanded clones get a size class; other rows say once, few or many, or leave the size out.

CDR3	DNA	J	D	size	V
CASSLEARWGTDTQYF	TGCGCCAGCAGCTTGGAGGCGAGGTGGGGCACAGATACGCAGTATTTT	TRBJ2-3	-	-	TRBV5-1
CASSRWGGPTEAFF	TGTGCCAGCAGCCGTTGGGGAGGGCCCACTGAAGCTTTCTTT	TRBJ1-1	-	-	TRBV7-2
CASSRYLGTGTSPLHF	TGTGCCAGCAGTAGATATCTCGGGACAGGGACTTCACCCCTCCACTTT	TRBJ1-6	TRBD1	-	TRBV28
CASSFLDRAYEQYF	TGTGCCAGCAGCTTCCTCGACCGGGCCTACGAGCAGTACTTC	TRBJ2-7	-	-	TRBV7-8
CASSQDRGEGPETQYF	TGCGCCAGCAGCCAAGATAGGGGGGAGGGCCCCGAGACCCAGTACTTC	TRBJ2-5	-	few	TRBV4-3
CASRDRGTYGYTF	TGTGCCAGCAGGGACAGGGGGACCTATGGCTACACCTTC	TRBJ1-2	TRBD1	-	TRBV28
CASSLGLDTVYEQYF	TGTGCCAGCAGCTTAGGGCTTGACACGGTGTACGAGCAGTACTTC	TRBJ2-7	-	-	TRBV7-6
CASSVAGGPADTQYF	TGTGCCAGCAGCGTAGCGGGGGGGCCTGCAGATACGCAGTATTTT	TRBJ2-3	TRBD2	-	TRBV9
CASIKETGNYGYTF	TGTGCCAGCATTAAGGAGACAGGAAACTATGGCTACACCTTC	TRBJ1-2	-	-	TRBV6-5
CASSFVDRPNSPLHF	TGTGCCAGCAGTTTCGTAGACAGGCCCAATTCACCCCTCCACTTT	TRBJ1-6	-	-	TRBV28
CASSLKAGRETQYF	TGTGCCAGCAGCTTGAAGGCGGGGAGGGAGACCCAGTACTTC	TRBJ2-5	-	-	TRBV5-4
CASSPGQGAYYGYTF	TGTGCCAGCTCACCGGGACAGGGGGCTTACTATGGCTACACCTTC	TRBJ1-2	TRBD1	-	TRBV18
CASSQDLAGGVNEQFF	TGTGCCAGCAGCCAAGATCTAGCGGGAGGGGTAAATGAGCAGTTCTTC	TRBJ2-1	TRBD2	-	TRBV4-2
CASSLMGTGAGYGYTF	TGTGCCAGCAGCTTAATGGGGACAGGGGCTGGCTATGGCTACACCTTC	TRBJ1-2	TRBD1	-	TRBV7-3
CAGGQGDTGELFF	TGTGCCGGAGGACAGGGCGACACCGGGGAGCTGTTTTTT	TRBJ2-2	TRBD1	-	TRBV28
CASSQRTSEPNEQFF	TGTGCCAGCAGCCAAAGGACTAGCGAGCCCAATGAGCAGTTCTTC	TRBJ2-1	TRBD2	-	TRBV4-2
CASSYSKRLEGHEQFF	TGTGCCAGCAGTTACTCGAAAAGACTAGAGGGGCATGAGCAGTTCTTC	TRBJ2-1	-	-	TRBV6-2/TRBV6-3
CASSAQGRVTEAFF	TGTGCCAGCAGCGCTCAGGGAAGGGTCACTGAAGCTTTCTTT	TRBJ1-1	-	-	TRBV7-9
CASTPTSGGAWPGETQYF	TGCGCCAGCACACCGACTAGCGGGGGGGCCTGGCCCGGGGAGACCCAGTACTTC	TRBJ2-5	TRBD2	once	TRBV5-1
CAWGRGRSYNEQFF	TGTGCCTGGGGGCGGGGCCGCTCCTACAATGAGCAGTTCTTC	TRBJ2-1	-	-	TRBV30
CASSWDIRGTIYF	TGTGCCAGCAGCTGGGACATTCGGGGCACCATATATTTT	TRBJ1-3	-	-	TRBV12-3/TRBV12-4
CAISPFSIVYNEQFF	TGTGCCATCAGTCCTTTCTCTATAGTCTACAATGAGCAGTTCTTC	TRBJ2-1	-	-	TRBV10-3
CASSRTLPSADTQYF	TGTGCCAGCAGTCGCACCCTTCCGAGTGCAGATACGCAGTATTTT	TRBJ2-3	-	-	TRBV11-2
CASSLMGTSGLNTGELFF	TGCGCCAGCAGCTTGATGGGGACTAGCGGGCTGAACACCGGGGAGCTGTTTTTT	TRBJ2-2	TRBD2	-	TRBV5-1
CASSINRDSPREQFF	TGTGCCAGCAGCATCAATCGGGACTCCCCGCGTGAGCAGTTCTTC	TRBJ2-1	-	-	TRBV7-8
CASTPQTLTVLLNYGYTF	TGTGCCAGCACCCCGCAAACGTTAACAGTCCTCCTTAACTATGGCTACACCTTC	TRBJ1-2	-	-	TRBV21-1
CASSARQGSSNTEAFF	TGTGCCAGCAGTGCCCGACAGGGAAGTTCGAACACTGAAGCTTTCTTT	TRBJ1-1	TRBD1	-	TRBV6-1
CASSIRREKLFF	TGTGCCAGTAGTATTCGCAGGGAAAAACTGTTTTTT	TRBJ1-4	-	-	TRBV19
CASSLPTSGSFNEQYF	TGTGCCAGCAGCTTACCAACTAGCGGGAGTTTCAACGAGCAGTACTTC	TRBJ2-7	TRBD2	-	TRBV11-1
CATTGQGDQPQHF	TGTGCCACCACGGGACAGGGGGATCAGCCCCAGCATTTT	TRBJ1-5	TRBD1	-	TRBV10-3
CTSRGTGTGGVPQHF	TGCACCAGCAGGGGGACAGGGACTGGGGGTGTGCCCCAGCATTTT	TRBJ1-5	-	-	TRBV1
CASSSIAGSSTDTQYF	TGTGCCAGCAGTTCCATAGCGGGGAGTAGCACAGATACGCAGTATTTT	TRBJ2-3	TRBD2	-	TRBV2
CASSNRRDYGYTF	TGTGCCAGCTCCAACCGGAGAGACTATGGCTACACCTTC	TRBJ1-2	-	-	TRBV25-1
CASSLGASANGYTF	TGCGCCAGCAGCTTGGGGGCCTCCGCGAATGGCTACACCTTC	TRBJ1-2	-	-	TRBV5-1
CASSQDRVFYEQYF	TGCGCCAGCAGCCAAGACAGGGTCTTCTACGAGCAGTACTTC	TRBJ2-7	-	-	TRBV4-3
CASSETPPKRGQYNEQFF	TGCGCCAGCAGTGAGACCCCCCCGAAGCGGGGCCAATACAATGAGCAGTTCTTC	TRBJ2-1	TRBD2	-	TRBV10-1
CASSLSASGISYEQYF	TGTGCCAGCAGTTTATCGGCTAGCGGCATTTCCTACGAGCAGTACTTC	TRBJ2-7	TRBD2	-	TRBV28
CASSRTGDPSAKNIQYF	TGTGCCAGCAGCCGGACGGGAGACCCCTCGGCCAAAAACATTCAGTACTTC	TRBJ2-4	-	-	TRBV3-1/TRBV3-2
CASSHRTGNYGYTF	TGTGCCAGCAGCCACCGGACAGGGAACTATGGCTACACCTTC	TRBJ1-2	TRBD1	-	TRBV14
CASSLDQGRKNTEAFF	TGCGCCAGCAGCTTGGATCAGGGCAGAAAGAACACTGAAGCTTTCTTT	TRBJ1-1	-	-	TRBV5-1
CAWSVQGNQPQHF	TGTGCCTGGAGTGTACAGGGGAATCAGCCCCAGCATTTT	TRBJ1-5	TRBD1	-	TRBV30
CASRSQTNLDGYTF	TGTGCCAGTCGCAGCCAGACAAACTTGGATGGCTACACCTTC	TRBJ1-2	-	many	TRBV19
CASSGRSRGLSYGYTF	TGTGCCAGCAGTGGCCGGAGCAGGGGGCTAAGCTATGGCTACACCTTC	TRBJ1-2	TRBD1	-	TRBV6-1
CASSRSRVGAMDGYTF	TGTGCCAGCAGCCGGTCCCGGGTGGGGGCGATGGATGGCTACACCTTC	TRBJ1-2	-	-	TRBV14
CASSLGTGANYGYTF	TGTGCCAGCAGCCTGGGGACAGGAGCTAACTATGGCTACACCTTC	TRBJ1-2	TRBD1	-	TRBV3-1/TRBV3-2
CAPLSDSKLNTGELFF	TGTGCCCCCCTCTCCGACAGCAAACTGAACACCGGGGAGCTGTTTTTT	TRBJ2-2	-	-	TRBV13
CASTRTGNTGELFF	TGTGCCAGCACACGGACAGGGAACACCGGGGAGCTGTTTTTT	TRBJ2-2	TRBD1	-	TRBV6-5
CAISDGLAGGQETQYF	TGTGCCATCAGTGACGGACTAGCGGGGGGACAAGAGACCCAGTACTTC	TRBJ2-5	TRBD2	-	TRBV10-3
CASSPGTDYGYTF	TGTGCCAGCAGTCCCGGGACAGACTATGGCTACACCTTC	TRBJ1-2	TRBD1	once	TRBV6-5
CASSEGSGVKETQYF	TGTGCCAGCAGTGAGGGTAGCGGAGTAAAAGAGACCCAGTACTTC	TRBJ2-5	-	-	TRBV25-1
CSASEGRKTEAFF	TGCAGTGCTAGTGAGGGGAGGAAGACTGAAGCTTTCTTT	TRBJ1-1	-	-	TRBV20-1
CASRTTTTTYEQYF	TGTGCCAGCCGGACTACGACAACAACCTACGAGCAGTACTTC	TRBJ2-7	-	-	TRBV6-6
CASRRTGGSNQPQHF	TGTGCCAGCAGGCGGACAGGGGGGAGCAATCAGCCCCAGCATTTT	TRBJ1-5	TRBD1	-	TRBV6-5
CALRRGGYTF	TGTGCCTTAAGACGGGGTGGCTACACCTTC	TRBJ1-2	-	few	TRBV30
CASSLAGRGNGYTF	TGTGCCAGCAGCTTAGCCGGCAGGGGTAATGGCTACACCTTC	TRBJ1-2	-	-	TRBV7-2
CASSLVWGEGQPQHF	TGTGCCAGCAGCTTAGTTTGGGGAGAGGGTCAGCCCCAGCATTTT	TRBJ1-5	-	-	TRBV7-2